The T cell receptor beta chain under discussion was sequenced for a study of molecular identifiers for immune sequencing clone quantification (dated by TCRdb to the late 2010s). With regard to the full study: For a replicate experiment, RNA from around 20,000 or 100,000 naive CD8 T cells was divided into five aliquots, of which four were sequenced. CD8 T cells were used in a methods study to benchmark molecular-identifier clustering-based TCR repertoire sequencing (MIDCIRS) and TCR RNA copy counting. The paper's findings and limits, for the study overall: Spiked-in Jurkat TCR RNA equivalent to a single cell was reported to be detectable even among 750,000 to 1,000,000 naive CD8 T cells. Naive libraries contained spiked-in Jurkat TCR RNA (around eleven copies' worth), which is not part of the donor repertoire. Modeling estimated around 3.2 recovered TCR RNA copies per cell, compared with around 9.7 by digital PCR, which implies about 30% capture efficiency. When barcode sub-clustering was not used, chimeric consensus sequences inflated TCR diversity, with chimeras reaching as high as 47%. Identical TCR molecules sharing a barcode could cause highly expanded clone sizes to be underestimated. In CMV-specific effector cells, over 99% of molecules were held by clones above 20 RNA copies, whereas under 1% of molecules were held by such clones in naive cells.

Libraries of naive CD8 T cells were generated from roughly 20,000 to 1,000,000 sorted cells, with 10%, 30% or 50% of the purified RNA used. Naive CD8 T cells, defined as CD8+CD4-CCR7+CD45RA+, were FACS-sorted into RLT Plus buffer on a BD FACSAria II. Detection sensitivity was tested by spiking Jurkat RNA equal to 9 to 10 TCR copies' worth into samples containing roughly 17,000-1,100,000 naive CD8 T cells. Enrichment of CD8 T cells was done with RosetteSep CD8+ T Cell Enrichment Cocktail plus Ficoll-Paque, and ACK red cell lysis came afterward. The germline V gene encodes CDR1 SQVTM and CDR2 ANQGSEA. The CDR3 numbers 13 residues from cysteine through phenylalanine. The retained sequence is limited to the CDR3, 39 bases, with the frame set at the first base. V is pared back by 1 base and J by 4 bases, with 10 bases lying between the germline termini. This clonotype has ten or more counts. The antigen this receptor binds is unknown. Within one base of it there is no much larger clone, and no base qualities were kept.

Library generation was performed with PCR. Sequenced on a NextSeq 500. Bulk TCR libraries were prepared as previously described, using TCR primers listed in Table S5. Total RNA was purified with the Qiagen AllPrep DNA/RNA kit. Reads from multiple sequencing runs of the same library were pooled before analysis. Per the original workflow: Only reads with exact TCR constant sequence were kept, trimmed to 150 nt, and grouped by their 12-nt molecular barcodes. Within each barcode group, reads were sub-clustered at a 15% Levenshtein threshold, and quality-weighted consensus sequences were built per RNA molecule. Non-functional sequences were discarded, and so were lower-count sequences lying one edit away from another sequence. On the basis of fitting two negative binomial distributions, barcode sub-clusters with fewer than 20% of the maximum read count were discarded. TCRdb took the public reads, trimmed them with fastp at Q25, ran MiXCR for clone calling and kept in-frame beta chains. Each CDR3 protein appears once, grouped with its most common genes and DNA. The V and J calls come from TCRdb's annotation, not from the publication. Counted in this sample were over 550,000 distinct CDR3 sequences; about 25% of them appeared once. The ten largest clones add up to about 0.73% of the sample.

The receptor comes from a human donor in good health. Some libraries in this study had Jurkat cell RNA spiked in. The sequence joins TRBV29-1 to TRBJ2-5, with an unclear D gene assignment. Input material: naive CD8+ T cells from blood, with Jurkat cell RNA spiked in. The cell subset or site tag for this specimen amounts to: FACS-sorted CD8+CD4-CCR7+CD45RA+ naive T cells. The CDR3 region has the sequence CSVEGWRAETQYF. The nucleotide sequence is given as TGCAGCGTTGAAGGCTGGCGAGCAGAGACCCAGTACTTC.